Below, 11 T cell receptor beta chains from the same sample are listed, as sequenced in a study of identical twins. MiXCR, run by TCRdb on the 5' RACE reads, gives a single entry per CDR3 protein. The profile shows 650,000 to 750,000 distinct CDR3 sequences, 21% of them singletons. These data also featured in a second study, about T cells expressing NK-cell markers.

The material sequenced was PBMCs. The origin of the receptors is a woman aged 18 to 35 in good health.

V is TRBV12-3 or TRBV12-4 and J is TRBJ2-1, with 12 bases matching TRBD2. V gave up 8 bases and J gave up 3 bases; unmatched junction bases: 5. This CDR3 has 15 residues. The CDR3 sequence is CASSGLAGIYNEQFF. CDR3 DNA: TGTGCCAGCTCTGGACTAGCGGGAATCTACAATGAGCAGTTCTTC.

This chain links TRBV5-5 with TRBJ2-2, with 8 bases identical to TRBD2. This CDR3 region has 15 residues. V trimming: 3 bases; J trimming: 1 base; junction bases outside the gene matches: 2. Germline CDR1 SGHKS, CDR2 YYEKEE (reference sequence). The CDR3 sequence: CASSWLAGNTGELFF. The CDR3 DNA is TGTGCCAGCAGCTGGCTAGCGGGGAACACCGGGGAGCTGTTTTTT.

J is TRBJ2-2 and V is TRBV5-6; TRBD2 matches 10 bases. The CDR3 is 16 amino acids. V was pared by 0 bases and J by 5 bases, with 4 bases of the junction left unmatched. CDR1 is SGHDT, CDR2 YYEEEE, per germline. This CDR3 is CASSLGGLALTGELFF. In DNA, the CDR3 is TGTGCCAGCAGCTTGGGGGGACTAGCGTTAACCGGGGAGCTGTTTTTT.

The chain employs TRBV24-1 and TRBJ2-2, with TRBD1 identical over 7 bases. Germline lookup yields CDR1 KGHDR and CDR2 SFDVKD. V trimming: 3 bases; J trimming: 6 bases; junction bases outside the gene matches: 6. CDR3 size: 15 residues. CDR3 nucleotides: TGTGCCACCAGTGATACCGGGACAGATCCCGGGGAGCTGTTTTTT. Translating gives CATSDTGTDPGELFF.

The genes are TRBV3-1 and TRBJ2-2, with TRBD1 as a possible D gene (6 bases). CDR1 is LGHDT, CDR2 YNNKEL, per germline (reference sequence). CDR3 size: 14 residues. Trimming removed 0 bases at V and 5 bases at J, with 7 bases between. CDR3 region: CASSQEGATGELFF. DNA of the CDR3: TGTGCCAGCAGCCAAGAGGGGGCTACCGGGGAGCTGTTTTTT.

This clonotype was detected ten times or more. This chain connects TRBV5-1 to TRBJ2-1; TRBD2 aligns across 11 bases. CDR1 SGHRS and CDR2 YFSETQ come from the germline V gene. V was pared by 3 bases and J by 2 bases, with 7 bases of the junction left unmatched. CDR3 length: 17 amino acids. The CDR3 region is CASSSTSGEWAYNEQFF. Here the CDR3 DNA reads TGCGCCAGCAGCTCGACTAGCGGGGAGTGGGCCTACAATGAGCAGTTCTTC.

The genes are TRBV5-1 and TRBJ2-1; 11 bases line up with TRBD2. The CDR3 spans 17 residues. Germline trimming cut 4 bases from V and 6 bases from J; bases unmatched to any gene: 12. CDR1 is SGHRS, CDR2 YFSETQ, per germline. CDR3 bases: TGCGCCAGCAGCCCCATTCAGACTAGCGGGAATCTCAATGAGCAGTTCTTC. This encodes CASSPIQTSGNLNEQFF. The complete variable domain, with remaining parts taken from reference TRBV5-1 and TRBJ2-1, reads KAGVTQTPRYLIKTRGQQVTLSCSPISGHRSVSWYQQTPGQGLQFLFEYFSETQRNKGNFPGRFSGRQFSNSRSEMNVSTLELGDSALYLCASSPIQTSGNLNEQFFGPGTRLTVL.

V gene TRBV20-1 combines with J gene TRBJ2-3, with D perhaps matching TRBD1 (5 bases). The V gene's germline CDR1 is DFQATT and CDR2 SNEGSKA (reference sequence). The V gene lost 4 bases and the J gene lost 2 bases, with 7 bases spanning the gap. The CDR3 consists of 12 residues. CDR3 DNA sequence: TGCAGTGCTACGGACACCACAGATACGCAGTATTTT. Translation: CSATDTTDTQYF.

DNA for the CDR3: TGTGCCATGAGCATTGGGGCCAACTACGAGCAGTACTTC. Translation: CAMSIGANYEQYF. The chain has TRBV5-5 and TRBJ2-7; a weak D match, TRBD1 (5 bases). The CDR3 spans 13 residues. The V end lost 9 bases, the J end lost 3 bases, and 16 bases lay between the germline ends. Germline V lookup: CDR1 SGHKS, CDR2 YYEKEE (reference sequence).

The chain couples TRBV6-1 to TRBJ2-6; TRBD1 aligns across 7 bases. The CDR3 has 13 amino acids. Trimming removed 6 bases from V and 13 bases from J; junction bases left unmatched: 9. Germline V CDR1 and CDR2: MNHNS, SASEGT. CDR3 loop: CASRLDREKVLTF. Written as DNA, the CDR3 is TGTGCCAGCAGGCTTGACAGGGAAAAAGTCCTGACTTTC.

This clonotype has a handful of counts. V is TRBV6-5 and J is TRBJ2-7; D gene unclear. Per germline, CDR1 MNHEY and CDR2 SVGAGI. The CDR3 covers 13 residues. Trimming cost V 2 bases and J 4 bases, with 9 bases left between them. The CDR3 DNA follows: TGTGCCAGCAGTTACGCCGACGGTTACGAGCAGTACTTC. Translating gives CASSYADGYEQYF.